This T cell receptor (delta chain) was identified in a study of gammadelta T cells in human blood (TCRdb year 2020). Results and caveats for the whole study, not just this receptor: In the study, polyclonal expansion of innate gamma-delta T cells immediately after birth was reported to appear to be driven by microbial exposure.

The CDR3 sequence holds 20 residues, the cysteine and phenylalanine included. CDR3 DNA only is kept here, 60 bases in frame from base 1. The V and J ends are trimmed by 2 bases and 0 bases, leaving 25 bases between them. The germline V gene sets CDR1 to TSWWSYY and CDR2 to QGS. This clone counts as medium-sized (0.01 to 0.1%). Which antigen it targets is not known. Qualities for individual bases were not recorded, and no much larger clone is one base off. Other DNA sequences from this sample encode an identical CDR3 as well. Libraries were constructed by RT-PCR. TCRdb names Illumina MiSeq as the instrument used. Public reads were reanalyzed in TCRdb with CATT, and rows carrying the same DNA were merged afterwards. The sample yields 950 to 1,100 delta-chain clones; under 30% were counted once. Approximately 10% of the sample is in the top ten clones.

The sequenced sample consisted of non-Vgamma9Vdelta2 gamma-delta T cells from infant blood. The TCR originated in a human donor. The receptor chain draws on TRDV1 and TRDJ1, with the D gene not confidently named. CDR3 loop: CALGENFYVVFVRYTDKLIF. DNA sequence: TGTGCTCTTGGGGAAAATTTCTACGTCGTATTTGTTAGGTACACCGATAAACTCATCTTT.